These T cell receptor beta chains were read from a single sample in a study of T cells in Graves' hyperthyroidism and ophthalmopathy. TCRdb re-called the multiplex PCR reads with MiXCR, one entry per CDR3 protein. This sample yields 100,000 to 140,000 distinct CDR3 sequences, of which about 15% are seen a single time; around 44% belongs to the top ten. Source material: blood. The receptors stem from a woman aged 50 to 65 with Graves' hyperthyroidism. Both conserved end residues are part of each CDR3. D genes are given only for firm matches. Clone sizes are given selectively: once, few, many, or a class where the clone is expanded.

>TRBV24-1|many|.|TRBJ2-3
TGTGCCACCAGGGAAGCAAGCACAGATACGCAGTATTTT
CATREASTDTQYF
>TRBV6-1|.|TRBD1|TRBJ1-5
TGTGCCAGCACGCAAACAGGGGGCCAGCCCCAGCATTTT
CASTQTGGQPQHF
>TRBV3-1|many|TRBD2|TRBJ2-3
TGTGCCAGCAGCAAACTAGCGCAACCTTGGAGGACAGATACGCAGTATTTT
CASSKLAQPWRTDTQYF
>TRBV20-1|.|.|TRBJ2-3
TGCAGTGCTACCAGGACAGCAAGCACAGATACGCAGTATTTT
CSATRTASTDTQYF
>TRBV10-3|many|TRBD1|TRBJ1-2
TGTGCCATCAAACGACAGGGTATAGGGTCATTTGGCTACACCTTC
CAIKRQGIGSFGYTF
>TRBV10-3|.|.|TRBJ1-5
TGTGCCACCAGATTAGGGGCGAGGGGTCCCAATCAGCCCCAGCATTTT
CATRLGARGPNQPQHF
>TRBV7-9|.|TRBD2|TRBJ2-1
TGTGCCAGCAGTGGGGGGGGGGGGGGGGGGGGGGGGGGGGGGAGCGATGAGCAGTTCTTC
CASSGGGGGGGGGGSDEQFF
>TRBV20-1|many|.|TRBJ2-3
TGCAGTGCTAGAGAGACCTCAGGGGAAAGGGCAGATACGCAGTATTTT
CSARETSGERADTQYF
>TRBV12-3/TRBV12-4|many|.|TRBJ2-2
TGTGCCAGCAGTCGTGTTGGGGAGCTGTTTTTT
CASSRVGELFF
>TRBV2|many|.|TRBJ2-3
TGTGCCAGCAGTGTCGGGGATACGCAGTATTTT
CASSVGDTQYF
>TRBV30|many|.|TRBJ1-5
TGTGCCTGGAGTGGCGGGAATAGCAATCAGCCCCAGCATTTT
CAWSGGNSNQPQHF
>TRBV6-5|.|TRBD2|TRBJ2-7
TGTGCCAGCAGTTTGAGCGGGGTGGGCGTCTCCTACGAGCAGTACTTC
CASSLSGVGVSYEQYF
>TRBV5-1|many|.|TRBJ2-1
TGCGCCAGCAGCTTGCAACACGACTCCTACAATGAGCAGTTCTTC
CASSLQHDSYNEQFF
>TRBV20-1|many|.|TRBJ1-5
TGCAGTGCTGTTCCAGCACTACGGAGCAATCAGCCCCAGCATTTT
CSAVPALRSNQPQHF
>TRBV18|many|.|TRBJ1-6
TGTGCCAGCTCGGAGAACTCCTATAATTCACCCCTCCACTTT
CASSENSYNSPLHF
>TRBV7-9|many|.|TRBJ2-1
TGTGCCAGCAGCCTCCGGGACGCCTACAATGAGCAGTTCTTC
CASSLRDAYNEQFF
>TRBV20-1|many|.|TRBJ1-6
TGCAGTGCTAGAGGGGGGGGTCATAATTCACCCCTCCACTTT
CSARGGGHNSPLHF
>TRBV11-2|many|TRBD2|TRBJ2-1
TGTGCCAGCAGGACTAGCGGGACAAATGAGCAGTTCTTC
CASRTSGTNEQFF
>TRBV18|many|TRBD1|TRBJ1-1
TGTGCCAGCTCACCCCCGAGCAGGGGGTTCAACACTGAAGCTTTCTTT
CASSPPSRGFNTEAFF
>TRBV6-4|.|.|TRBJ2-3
TGTGCCAGCAGCCGTGAGTTGTCAGATACGCAGTATTTT
CASSRELSDTQYF
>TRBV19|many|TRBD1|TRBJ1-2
TGTGCCAGTAGTATAACGGGACAGGGGCGCTATGGCTACACCTTC
CASSITGQGRYGYTF
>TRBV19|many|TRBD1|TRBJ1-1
TGTGCCAGTAGTCCACAGGGGGCCCATTCGAGAGCTTTCTTT
CASSPQGAHSRAFF
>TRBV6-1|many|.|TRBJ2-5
TGTGCCAGCAGTTATGGGCTCCGAGGCAGGGACCAAGAGACCCAGTACTTC
CASSYGLRGRDQETQYF
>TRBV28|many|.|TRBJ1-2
TGTGCCAGCAGTTTCAGGGATTTATATGGCTACACCTTC
CASSFRDLYGYTF
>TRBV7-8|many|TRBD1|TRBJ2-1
TGTGCCAGCAGGTCCGCCGGGACAGGGAGCAATGAGCAGTTCTTC
CASRSAGTGSNEQFF
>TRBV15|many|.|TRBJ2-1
TGTGCCACCAGTGAGTCACCACCGAACTACAATGAGCAGTTCTTC
CATSESPPNYNEQFF
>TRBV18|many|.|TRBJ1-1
TGTGCCAGCTCACCAGGACAGCTTATGAACACTGAAGCTTTCTTT
CASSPGQLMNTEAFF
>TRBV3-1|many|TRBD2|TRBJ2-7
TGTGCCAGCAGCCAAGATGCGGGAGCGGCGTACGAGCAGTACTTC
CASSQDAGAAYEQYF
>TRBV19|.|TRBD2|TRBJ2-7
TGTGCCAGTAGTAGTAGCGGGAGATACGAGCAGTACTTC
CASSSSGRYEQYF
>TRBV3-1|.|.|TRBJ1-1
TGTGCCAGCAGCCAAGGCTTTGAAGCTTTCTTT
CASSQGFEAFF
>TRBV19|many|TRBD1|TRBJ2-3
TGTGCCAGTGGGACAGGGCCCACAGATACGCAGTATTTT
CASGTGPTDTQYF
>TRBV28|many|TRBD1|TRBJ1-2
TGTGCCAGCAGTTTTGAAACAGGGGGTCGTAACTATGGCTACACCTTC
CASSFETGGRNYGYTF
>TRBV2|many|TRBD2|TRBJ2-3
TGTGCCAGGAAACTAGCGTTCACAGATACGCAGTATTTT
CARKLAFTDTQYF
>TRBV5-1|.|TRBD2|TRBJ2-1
TGCGCCAGCAGCCGGGGGACTAGCGGCTTCTACAATGAGCAGTTCTTC
CASSRGTSGFYNEQFF
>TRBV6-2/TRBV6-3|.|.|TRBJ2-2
TGTGCCAGCAGTTACTCTCTATTGGGGAACACCGGGGAGCTGTTTTTT
CASSYSLLGNTGELFF
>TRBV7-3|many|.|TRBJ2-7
TGTGCCAGCAGCTCAGGACTCTTCCCAGCATCGGGGGAGCAGTACTTC
CASSSGLFPASGEQYF
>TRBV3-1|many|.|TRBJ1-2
TGTGCCAGCACCCCGAGGGCAGGGGTTAACTATGGCTACACCTTC
CASTPRAGVNYGYTF
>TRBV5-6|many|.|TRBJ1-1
TGTGCCAGCAGCTTGGAAGTAGGGAGGAACACTGAAGCTTTCTTT
CASSLEVGRNTEAFF
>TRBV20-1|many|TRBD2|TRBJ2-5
TGCAGTGCTAGAGAATCGGCTAGCGGGTTACAAGAGACCCAGTACTTC
CSARESASGLQETQYF
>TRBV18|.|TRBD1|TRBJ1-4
TGTGCCAGCTCACGGGACAGGGGTGGTGAAAAACTGTTTTTT
CASSRDRGGEKLFF
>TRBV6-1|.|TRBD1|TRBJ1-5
TGTGCCAGCAGTAAAGGACAGGGCAGGCAGCCCCAGCATTTT
CASSKGQGRQPQHF
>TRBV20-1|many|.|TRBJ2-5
TGCAGTGCTAGAGCCCCGGATGCACTCCAAGAGACCCAGTACTTC
CSARAPDALQETQYF
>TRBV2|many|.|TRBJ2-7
TGTGCCAGCAGTGAAGACCCTGTCAAGCAGTACTTC
CASSEDPVKQYF
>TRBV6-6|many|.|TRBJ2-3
TGTGCCAGCAGTTACTCTGGGGGCCCCACAGATACGCAGTATTTT
CASSYSGGPTDTQYF
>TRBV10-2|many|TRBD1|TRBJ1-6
TGCGCCAGCAGTGGGGGACAGGGGGGATCACCCCTCCACTTT
CASSGGQGGSPLHF